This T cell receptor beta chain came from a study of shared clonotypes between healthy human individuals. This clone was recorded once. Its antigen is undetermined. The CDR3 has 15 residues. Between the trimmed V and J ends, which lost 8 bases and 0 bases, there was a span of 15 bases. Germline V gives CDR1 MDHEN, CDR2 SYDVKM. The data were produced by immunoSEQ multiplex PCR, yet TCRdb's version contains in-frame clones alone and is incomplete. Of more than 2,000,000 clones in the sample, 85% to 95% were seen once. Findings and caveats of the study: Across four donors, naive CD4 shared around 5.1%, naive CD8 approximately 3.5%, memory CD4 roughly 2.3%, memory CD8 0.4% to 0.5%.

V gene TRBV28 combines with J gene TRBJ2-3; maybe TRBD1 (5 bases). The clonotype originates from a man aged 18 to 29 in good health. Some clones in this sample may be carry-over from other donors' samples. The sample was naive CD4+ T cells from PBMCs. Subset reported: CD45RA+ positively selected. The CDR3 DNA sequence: TGTGCCAGCGGCATAGTTCAGGGAAGCACAGATACGCAGTATTTT. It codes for CASGIVQGSTDTQYF. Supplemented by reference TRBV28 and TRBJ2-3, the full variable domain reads DVKVTQSSRYLVKRTGEKVFLECVQDMDHENMFWYRQDPGLGLRLIYFSYDVKMKEKGDIPEGYSVSREKKERFSLILESASTNQTSMYLCASGIVQGSTDTQYFGPGTRLTVL.